A selection of T cell receptor beta chains follows, all from one sample in a study of Tregs in tolerant kidney transplant recipients. Method: immunoSEQ multiplex PCR; TCRdb's copy keeps in-frame clones and lacks some. This table holds under 80,000 clones, 70% to 90% found once. Sequenced here: Tregs from blood, sampled before the transplant. Receptors originate from a human donor who received a combined kidney and bone marrow transplant. CDR3s include the opening cysteine and the closing phenylalanine or tryptophan. D genes are given only for firm matches.

v_call	d_call	j_call	cdr3_aa
TRBV7-9	TRBD1	TRBJ2-5	CASSYRQGSGETQYF
TRBV7-2	TRBD1	TRBJ1-2	CASSPRTGGDNYGYTF
TRBV5-1	-	TRBJ1-1	CASSQTFGRNTEAFF
TRBV25-1	-	TRBJ1-4	CASSEYLNVEKLFF
TRBV11-1	-	TRBJ2-5	CASSLGQKNQETQYF
TRBV21-1	-	TRBJ2-1	CASINPPQREGSYNEQFF
TRBV4-1	TRBD1	TRBJ2-1	CASSQDQETGGYNEQFF
TRBV18	-	TRBJ1-2	CASSPRDTTNYGYTF
TRBV28	TRBD1	TRBJ2-7	CASSSYGQGAPPYEQYF
TRBV5-4	TRBD1	TRBJ1-1	CASSPRTGWNTEAFF
TRBV4-2	TRBD1	TRBJ1-2	CASSRDRGTDGYTF
TRBV7-8	TRBD2	TRBJ2-5	CASSLRLAGVQETQYF